This T cell receptor beta chain stems from a study of metastatic and nonmetastatic thyroid tumors. The germline gives CDR1 MNHNS, CDR2 SASEGT. CDR3 size: 12 residues. Between the trimmed V and J ends, which lost 8 bases and 0 bases, there was a span of 8 bases. TCRdb reprocessed the PCR reads using MiXCR. The data hold about 20,000 clones, with 25% to 35% observed a single time. Every patient was untreated before thyroid surgery. The chain is built from TRBV6-1 and TRBJ2-7; D unresolved. Sequenced: tumor tissue. This TCR came from a female donor with papillary thyroid cancer or a benign thyroid nodule (not recorded which). Some clones in this sample may be carry-over from other donors' samples. The CDR3 DNA reads TGTGCCAGCCTTATGGGCTCCTACGAGCAGTACTTC. Translating it yields CASLMGSYEQYF.